This entry lists 32 T cell receptor beta chains sequenced from one sample in a study of T-cell memory formation after mild COVID-19. One entry per CDR3 protein results from TCRdb running MiXCR on the 5' RACE reads. The top ten hold about a fifth of the sample, which has around 300,000 distinct CDR3 sequences, about 13% seen once. The sample consisted of PBMCs or a T cell subset sorted from them (not recorded which). The receptors stem from a man aged 18-30 years who had mild COVID-19 (a few samples of this study predate the infection). Cell type and time point are not known.

The chain employs TRBV5-1 and TRBJ2-5; 10 bases fit TRBD2. This CDR3 is 17 amino acids long. The germline gives CDR1 SGHRS, CDR2 YFSETQ. J lost 1 base, V lost 0 bases, and 6 bases had no gene match. Here the CDR3 reads CASSLASSGGFQETQYF. In DNA, the CDR3 is TGCGCCAGCAGCTTGGCCTCTAGCGGGGGATTCCAAGAGACCCAGTACTTC.

This clonotype was seen repeatedly, ten times or more. This sequence joins TRBV5-5 and TRBJ1-2; the D is unclear. The CDR3 totals 12 residues. Germline CDR1 SGHKS, CDR2 YYEKEE (reference sequence). The ends were cut back, 7 bases at V and 12 bases at J, with 19 bases in the middle. The CDR3 DNA follows: TGTGCCAGCGGGATATTCGGAGGTGTGGACACCTTC. Encoded protein: CASGIFGGVDTF.

This clonotype was found a few times. The chain recombines TRBV10-3 with TRBJ2-2, with TRBD1 matching over 9 bases. The J segment lost 5 bases and the V segment lost 7 bases, leaving 11 bases of the junction unmatched. Germline V CDR1 and CDR2: ENHRY, SYGVKD. The CDR3 loop spans 16 amino acids. CDR3 sequence: CAITPIPGQGTGELFF. The CDR3 coding sequence is TGTGCCATCACCCCGATCCCGGGACAGGGAACCGGGGAGCTGTTTTTT.

Relative to its sample, this clonotype is medium-sized. The chain is built from TRBV5-1 and TRBJ2-5; the match to TRBD1 covers 7 bases. The trim removed 4 bases at V and 2 bases at J, leaving 2 bases unmatched. The CDR3 sequence is 13 residues long. From germline, CDR1 is SGHRS and CDR2 YFSETQ. CDR3 region: CASSGTAQETQYF. DNA of the CDR3: TGCGCCAGCAGCGGGACAGCGCAAGAGACCCAGTACTTC.

This chain uses TRBV11-2 with TRBJ2-3; maybe TRBD1 (7 bases). Germline-derived CDR1 and CDR2 are SGHAT and FQNNGV. The CDR3 runs 16 residues. With 3 bases removed from V and 0 bases from J, the gap between germline ends came to 13 bases. The DNA of the CDR3 is TGTGCCAGCAGCTTCGTGACAGGGACTAGCACAGATACGCAGTATTTT. Translated: CASSFVTGTSTDTQYF.

The gene calls are TRBV9 and TRBJ1-5; D not certain. The CDR3 is 15 residues long. CDR1 SGDLS and CDR2 YYNGEE come from the germline V gene. V lost 3 bases, J lost 9 bases, and 19 bases lay in between. CDR3 bases: TGTGCCAGCAGCGCCCACGACACTTCTAATTGGCCCCAGCATTTT. This translates into CASSAHDTSNWPQHF.

The chain joins TRBV3-1 to TRBJ2-2; 10 bases agree with TRBD2. CDR1 is LGHDT and CDR2 is YNNKEL in the germline V gene (reference sequence). This CDR3 region has 16 residues. V trimming: 8 bases; J trimming: 1 base; junction bases outside the gene matches: 7. The DNA for the CDR3 is TGTGCCAGCGGCCGAGCGGGGGGGAGGAACACCGGGGAGCTGTTTTTT. Translation gives CASGRAGGRNTGELFF.

V usage is TRBV20-1 and J usage is TRBJ2-1, with D possibly called TRBD1 or TRBD2 (5 bases each). V lost 6 bases to trimming and J lost 6 bases, with 12 bases between them. Germline CDR1 is DFQATT and CDR2 is SNEGSKA (reference sequence). This CDR3 has 12 residues. The CDR3 spells CSAVAGGNEQFF. The CDR3 DNA follows: TGCAGTGCCGTCGCTGGGGGCAATGAGCAGTTCTTC.

The gene calls are TRBV28 and TRBJ2-2; tentative D call: TRBD1 (5 bases). Germline CDR1 and CDR2: MDHEN and SYDVKM. V lost 4 bases, J lost 5 bases, and 14 bases lay in between. This CDR3 region has 15 residues. The DNA for the CDR3 is TGTGCCAGCAGTTCCCCGACAGTTCCAACCGGGGAGCTGTTTTTT. Its protein product is CASSSPTVPTGELFF.

There are a few counts of this clonotype. The V and J genes are TRBV6-2 or TRBV6-3 and TRBJ2-6; no definite D call. Trimming cost V 8 bases and J 0 bases, with 11 bases left between them. The CDR3 extends over 15 amino acids. From germline, CDR1 is MNHEY and CDR2 SVGEGT. CDR3 coding DNA: TGTGCCAGCGCTTCCCTCTACTCTGGGGCCAACGTCCTGACTTTC. Its protein product is CASASLYSGANVLTF.

This clonotype was observed a few times. The chain links TRBV7-2 to TRBJ2-4; 10 bases line up with TRBD1. The CDR3 consists of 16 residues. The germline V gene encodes CDR1 SGHTA and CDR2 FQGNSA. V trimming: 2 bases; J trimming: 8 bases; junction bases outside the gene matches: 9. CDR3 amino acids: CASSLSGTGESDIQYF. In DNA, the CDR3 is TGTGCCAGCAGCTTATCTGGGACAGGGGAAAGTGACATTCAGTACTTC. The variable domain in full, with the rest retrieved from reference TRBV7-2 and TRBJ2-4, is GAGVSQSPSNKVTEKGKDVELRCDPISGHTALYWYRQSLGQGLEFLIYFQGNSAPDKSGLPSDRFSAERTGGSVSTLTIQRTQQEDSAVYLCASSLSGTGESDIQYFGAGTRLSVL.

This clonotype was detected many times. The chain is built from TRBV7-6 and TRBJ2-1; 9 nucleotides align to TRBD2. This CDR3 is 18 amino acids long. V trimming: 5 bases; J trimming: 0 bases; junction bases outside the gene matches: 11. In germline, CDR1 is SGHVS, CDR2 FNYEAQ. DNA for the CDR3: TGTGCCAGCAGCCGTATTAGCGGGGGAGGGGGCTCCTACAATGAGCAGTTCTTC. This translates into CASSRISGGGGSYNEQFF.

This clonotype has only a few counts. The chain has TRBV27 and TRBJ2-7; TRBD1 agrees at 10 bases. Germline V CDR1 and CDR2: MNHEY, SMNVEV (reference sequence). The V and J ends lost 4 bases and 2 bases, in that order; junction bases with no gene match: 8. This CDR3 is built from 16 residues. The CDR3 DNA follows: TGTGCCAGCAGTTCCCTGACAGGGGGCTTCCCCTACGAGCAGTACTTC. Translating it yields CASSSLTGGFPYEQYF.

This CDR3 is CASSSSGTHLDTIYF. CDR3 sequence (DNA): TGCGCCAGCAGCTCTTCAGGGACCCACTTGGACACCATATATTTT. This rearrangement joins TRBV5-1 to TRBJ1-3, with D possibly TRBD1 on 5 matching bases. Deletions cut 3 bases from V and 8 bases from J, with 18 bases between. Germline CDR1 reads SGHRS; CDR2 reads YFSETQ. The CDR3 consists of 15 residues.

The chain links TRBV4-1 to TRBJ2-6; D is undetermined. CDR1 is MGHRA and CDR2 is YSYEKL in the germline V gene. This CDR3 region has 15 residues. The V end lost 3 bases, the J end lost 2 bases, and 8 bases lay between the germline ends. This CDR3 is CASSHTSTGANVLTF. The CDR3, as DNA: TGCGCCAGCAGCCATACGTCAACTGGGGCCAACGTCCTGACTTTC.

This clonotype was counted at least ten times. The chain has TRBV12-3 or TRBV12-4 and TRBJ2-1; no clear D. The CDR3 has 14 residues. V gave up 1 base and J gave up 6 bases, with 10 bases separating them. CDR3 region: CASSLGPMPNEQFF. The CDR3 coding sequence is TGTGCCAGCAGTTTAGGACCGATGCCCAATGAGCAGTTCTTC.

The chain employs TRBV20-1 and TRBJ2-2; TRBD1 is a possible D gene (6 bases). The CDR3 contains 15 residues. Per the germline V gene, CDR1 is DFQATT and CDR2 is SNEGSKA (reference sequence). The V end was cut by 2 bases, the J end by 4 bases, with 14 bases between. CDR3 DNA sequence: TGCAGTGCTAGAAGATGGGGGCGGACCACCGGGGAGCTGTTTTTT. It is translated as CSARRWGRTTGELFF.

Many counts were recorded for this clonotype. The J gene is TRBJ2-1, the V gene TRBV29-1; 9 bases are a match to TRBD1. The CDR3 loop spans 13 amino acids. After removal of 7 bases from V and 7 bases from J, the junction contained 8 bases not matched to a gene. Germline V gene data show CDR1 as SQVTM and CDR2 as ANQGSEA. The CDR3 DNA reads as TGCAGCGCCTCAGGCGGACAGGGGAATGAGCAGTTCTTC. This codes for CSASGGQGNEQFF.

The chain couples TRBV27 to TRBJ2-7; 9 nucleotides match TRBD1. The CDR3 is made up of 15 amino acids. V trimming: 2 bases; J trimming: 2 bases; junction bases outside the gene matches: 4. Germline lookup yields CDR1 MNHEY and CDR2 SMNVEV (reference sequence). The chain's CDR3 is CASSLDWDRAYEQYF. Written as DNA, the CDR3 is TGTGCCAGCAGTTTAGATTGGGACAGGGCCTACGAGCAGTACTTC.

This clonotype was observed a few times. The J gene is TRBJ2-5, the V gene TRBV10-3; perhaps TRBD2 as D (5 bases). CDR1 ENHRY and CDR2 SYGVKD come from the germline V gene. This CDR3 is built from 15 residues. V gave up 4 bases and J gave up 1 base, with 13 bases separating them. CDR3 DNA: TGTGCCATCAGTGGCCAACCGACTACCCAAGAGACCCAGTACTTC. This gives the protein CAISGQPTTQETQYF.

This clonotype was observed at least ten times. V usage is TRBV5-1 and J usage is TRBJ2-5; D uncertain. The CDR3 consists of 13 residues. Trimming removed 3 bases at V and 5 bases at J, with 11 bases between. The germline V gene encodes CDR1 SGHRS and CDR2 YFSETQ. CDR3 amino acids: CASSSGPGETQYF. For the CDR3, the DNA is TGCGCCAGCAGCTCAGGACCCGGGGAGACCCAGTACTTC.

This clonotype turned up a few times. This chain uses TRBV10-3 with TRBJ2-1; 7 bases agree with TRBD2. In germline, CDR1 is ENHRY, CDR2 SYGVKD. The V segment lost 0 bases and the J segment 10 bases; nucleotides outside the gene matches: 0. The CDR3 consists of 12 residues. The CDR3 here is CAISESRGEQFF. The CDR3 coding sequence is TGTGCCATCAGTGAGTCGCGGGGGGAGCAGTTCTTC.

Ten or more counts support this clonotype. The J gene is TRBJ1-4, the V gene TRBV6-6, with TRBD1 as a possible D gene (5 bases). Germline CDR1 reads MNHNY; CDR2 reads SVGAGI (reference sequence). The V end was cut by 0 bases, the J end by 0 bases, with 11 bases between. This CDR3 contains 17 residues. CDR3 DNA sequence: TGTGCCAGCAGTTACTCTTGGGGCAACCCAACTAATGAAAAACTGTTTTTT. Translation gives CASSYSWGNPTNEKLFF.

The chain's CDR3 is CSASTSGGTDTQYF. CDR3 nucleotides: TGCAGTGCTAGTACTAGCGGGGGCACAGATACGCAGTATTTT. The chain combines TRBV20-1 with TRBJ2-3; 10 bases are shared with TRBD2. There are 14 residues in the CDR3. The V gene's germline CDR1 is DFQATT and CDR2 SNEGSKA (reference sequence). V dropped 3 bases and J dropped 1; count of bases not matched to a gene: 1.

This clonotype has ten or more counts. The V gene is TRBV6-2 or TRBV6-3, the J gene TRBJ2-1, with TRBD2 matching over 15 bases. The germline gives CDR1 MNHEY, CDR2 SVGEGT. With 1 base clipped from V and 5 bases from J, the junction kept 6 bases outside the gene matches. The CDR3 contains 18 residues. CDR3: CASSYWTSGGVYHNEQFF. CDR3 nucleotides: TGTGCCAGCAGTTACTGGACTAGCGGGGGGGTGTACCACAATGAGCAGTTCTTC.

This chain links TRBV6-6 with TRBJ2-4; tentative D call: TRBD2 (5 bases). Germline CDR1 reads MNHNY; CDR2 reads SVGAGI (reference sequence). Trimming took 0 bases from V and 3 from J, leaving 12 bases between them. CDR3 length equals 16 residues. The CDR3 sequence: CASSYSLEGVKNIQYF. CDR3 nucleotides: TGTGCCAGCAGTTACTCGTTAGAGGGTGTCAAAAACATTCAGTACTTC.

Ten or more counts support this clonotype. J is TRBJ2-5 and V is TRBV7-7; 10 bases map to TRBD1. The CDR3 totals 15 residues. CDR1 is SSHAT and CDR2 is FNYEAQ in the germline V gene (reference sequence). J was trimmed by 1 base and V by 1 base; bases with no gene match: 0. The DNA for the CDR3 is TGTGCCAGCAGCTTAGGGACAGGGGGCCAAGAGACCCAGTACTTC. It is translated as CASSLGTGGQETQYF.

This clonotype has only a few counts. The chain is built from TRBV20-1 and TRBJ1-2; TRBD1 matches at 9 bases. This CDR3 region has 13 residues. The J segment lost 3 bases and the V segment lost 6 bases, leaving 5 bases of the junction unmatched. The germline V gene encodes CDR1 DFQATT and CDR2 SNEGSKA (reference sequence). CDR3 nucleotides: TGCAGTGCCGGGACAGGGACGGACTATGGCTACACCTTC. Translated: CSAGTGTDYGYTF.

The sample holds a few counts of this clonotype. The chain couples TRBV12-3 or TRBV12-4 to TRBJ2-1; TRBD2 agrees at 8 bases. After removal of 8 bases from V and 9 bases from J, the junction contained 15 bases not matched to a gene. This CDR3 is 15 amino acids long. The CDR3 protein is CASGGLAGGGREQFF. For the CDR3, the DNA is TGTGCCAGCGGAGGACTAGCTGGGGGGGGGCGTGAGCAGTTCTTC.

The J gene is TRBJ2-5, the V gene TRBV7-3; 10 bases align to TRBD2. This CDR3 has 15 residues. Unmatched junction bases numbered 5, after V lost 5 bases and J lost 2 bases. Germline CDR1 and CDR2: SGHTA and FQGTGA. The CDR3 reads CASSLGLAAQETQYF. CDR3 bases: TGTGCCAGCAGCCTCGGACTAGCGGCACAAGAGACCCAGTACTTC. Together with reference TRBV7-3 and TRBJ2-5, the CDR3 gives the full variable domain: GAGVSQTPSNKVTEKGKYVELRCDPISGHTALYWYRQSLGQGPEFLIYFQGTGAADDSGLPNDRFFAVRPEGSVSTLKIQRTERGDSAVYLCASSLGLAAQETQYFGPGTRLLVL.

This clonotype has more than one count but fewer than ten. V is TRBV7-2 and J is TRBJ2-7; weak D call: TRBD2 (6 bases). The germline V gene encodes CDR1 SGHTA and CDR2 FQGNSA. Trimming stripped 5 bases from V and 4 bases from J, with 18 bases between. CDR3 length equals 15 residues. DNA of the CDR3: TGTGCCAGCAGCCACCCGTTGGGGGGTTGGTACGAGCAGTACTTC. Its translation: CASSHPLGGWYEQYF.

The rearrangement joins TRBV6-6 to TRBJ2-2; D is ambiguous. Per germline, CDR1 MNHNY and CDR2 SVGAGI (reference sequence). This CDR3 has 13 amino acids. V dropped 7 bases and J dropped 5 bases, with 11 bases sitting between them. CDR3 residues: CASIEVGTGELFF. The CDR3 DNA is TGTGCCAGCATAGAGGTGGGGACCGGGGAGCTGTTTTTT.